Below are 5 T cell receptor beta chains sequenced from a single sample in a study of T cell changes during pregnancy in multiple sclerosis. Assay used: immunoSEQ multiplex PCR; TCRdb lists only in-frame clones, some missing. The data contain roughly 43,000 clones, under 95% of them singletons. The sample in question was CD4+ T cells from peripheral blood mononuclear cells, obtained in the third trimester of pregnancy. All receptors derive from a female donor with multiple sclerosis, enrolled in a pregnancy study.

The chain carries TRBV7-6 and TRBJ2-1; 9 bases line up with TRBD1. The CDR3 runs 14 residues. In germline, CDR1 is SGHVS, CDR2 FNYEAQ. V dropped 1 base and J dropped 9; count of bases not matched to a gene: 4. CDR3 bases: TGTGCCAGCAGCTTAGGGAGGACAGGGGCTGAGCAGTTCTTC. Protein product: CASSLGRTGAEQFF.

The CDR3 nucleotides read TGCGCCAGCAGCTCGGACAGGGTCCTCCGCACAGATACGCAGTATTTT. Its translation is CASSSDRVLRTDTQYF. V gene TRBV5-1 combines with J gene TRBJ2-3; 8 bases agree with TRBD1. V shed 3 bases and J 1 base; nucleotides not matched to a gene: 7. The CDR3 is 16 amino acids. CDR1 and CDR2 from the germline V gene are SGHRS and YFSETQ. Together with reference TRBV5-1 and TRBJ2-3, the CDR3 gives the full variable domain: KAGVTQTPRYLIKTRGQQVTLSCSPISGHRSVSWYQQTPGQGLQFLFEYFSETQRNKGNFPGRFSGRQFSNSRSEMNVSTLELGDSALYLCASSSDRVLRTDTQYFGPGTRLTVL.

The CDR3 bases are TGTGCCAGTAAACGGACGACAGGACACTACGAGCAGTACTTC. Translated: CASKRTTGHYEQYF. V and J are TRBV19 and TRBJ2-7; perhaps TRBD1 as D (6 bases). Trimming stripped 7 bases from V and 3 bases from J, with 16 bases between. This CDR3 comprises 14 residues. Germline lookup yields CDR1 LNHDA and CDR2 SQIVND (reference sequence).

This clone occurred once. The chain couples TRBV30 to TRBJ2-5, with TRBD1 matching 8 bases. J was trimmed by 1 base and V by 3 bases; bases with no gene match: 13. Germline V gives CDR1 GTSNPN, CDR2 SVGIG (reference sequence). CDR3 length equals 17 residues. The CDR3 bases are TGTGCCTGGAGAGTGGGGACAGGCTTACTTTCCCAAGAGACCCAGTACTTC. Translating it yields CAWRVGTGLLSQETQYF.

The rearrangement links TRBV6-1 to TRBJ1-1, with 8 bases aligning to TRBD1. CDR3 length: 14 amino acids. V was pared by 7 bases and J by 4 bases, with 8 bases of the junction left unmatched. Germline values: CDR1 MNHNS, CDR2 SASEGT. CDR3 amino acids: CASNRDRSLTEAFF. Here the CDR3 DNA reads TGTGCCAGCAACCGGGACAGGTCGCTCACTGAAGCTTTCTTT.